One T cell receptor (beta chain) is described in this entry. Its antigen is unknown. Molecular barcoded adaptors covering alpha/delta and beta/gamma chains were used on around 370 ng RNA. TCRdb fed the reads into MiXCR, producing one record per CDR3 protein. This sample has some 120,000 distinct CDR3 sequences; over 10% occur once, and the top ten carry about 11%. The CDR3 runs 15 residues. Germline V gene sequence: CDR1 LNHDA, CDR2 SQIVND (reference sequence). The ends lost 3 bases at V and 2 bases at J; junction bases unmatched: 6. This sample was included in a study of read filtering for tumor transcriptome and immune sequencing. Study information: Patients were 17 male and 11 to 15 female, mean age approximately 70 years, range 47 to 80. Regarding the study as a whole: The CD138-negative fraction was mixed bone marrow immune cells, not pure T cells.

This chain connects TRBV19 to TRBJ2-7; 8 positions agree with TRBD2. The material sequenced was a population of CD138-negative cells sorted from bone marrow. This receptor was identified in a donor older than 35 with multiple myeloma. The CDR3 coding sequence is TGTGCCAGTAGTATCCAAGCGGGAGCCACCTACGAGCAGTACTTC. Its protein is CASSIQAGATYEQYF.